This T cell receptor beta chain was obtained from a study of cytomegalovirus exposure and HLA in healthy donors. Whole-study results and caveats: In a later analysis, specific HLA alleles were associated with 15,000 to 20,000 TCR beta sequences at a 0.05 false discovery rate.

The PCR made use of 60 Vbeta and 13 Jbeta primers. The data were produced by immunoSEQ multiplex PCR, yet TCRdb's version contains in-frame clones alone and is incomplete. The profile covers 150,000 or so clones, with around 70% appearing a single time and 7.3% taken by the ten largest. The V gene's germline CDR1 is SGHAT and CDR2 FQDESV (reference sequence). Trimming removed 6 bases from V and 5 bases from J; junction bases left unmatched: 8. This CDR3 contains 14 residues. About this clone itself: Its target is not known.

The rearrangement uses TRBV11-1 and TRBJ2-5, with 8 bases that match TRBD2. The sequencing input was PBMCs. This sequence originates from a male donor in good health and CMV-seronegative. The CDR3, as DNA: TGTGCCAGCAGTTCCGGACTAGCTTCTGAGACCCAGTACTTC. Protein: CASSSGLASETQYF.